The 30 T cell receptor beta chains below all came from one sample that was sequenced in a study of T cells in Graves' hyperthyroidism and ophthalmopathy (dated by TCRdb to between 2019 and 2020). Libraries were built with multiplex PCR. For sequencing, an Illumina HiSeq 2000 was employed. TCR beta CDR3 regions were amplified from RNA transcripts. For the first round of RT-PCR on the TCR CDR3, the HTBI primer set was used together with the Qiagen OneStep RT-PCR kit. The raw public reads went through TCRdb reprocessing: fastp at Q25, MiXCR clone calling, in-frame beta chains kept. Rows are combined by CDR3 protein, so each entry shows the most common genes and DNA. For this sample there are hundreds of thousands of distinct CDR3 sequences; around 15% appear just once. Of the sample, roughly a tenth falls within the top ten clones. The sample was blood. The receptors were gathered from a woman under 30 with Graves' hyperthyroidism.

The table lists this clonotype with many counts. The J gene is TRBJ1-2, the V gene TRBV2; the D gene is possibly TRBD1 (6 bases). The V end lost 3 bases, the J end lost 5 bases, and 13 bases lay between the germline ends. Germline V gene lookup returns CDR1 SNHLY and CDR2 FYNNEI. This CDR3 is built from 14 residues. CDR3 DNA sequence: TGTGCCAGCAGTGAGGGCAGGGGACGGTATGGCTACACCTTC. Protein sequence: CASSEGRGRYGYTF.

This clonotype has ten or more counts. The chain combines TRBV7-9 with TRBJ2-1, with D perhaps TRBD2 (6 bases). The V end was cut by 2 bases, the J end by 4 bases, with 15 bases between. Germline CDR1 reads SEHNR; CDR2 reads FQNEAQ (reference sequence). The CDR3 is 16 residues long. The CDR3 sequence is CASSLYPGLNYNEQFF. The CDR3 bases are TGTGCCAGCAGCTTATATCCGGGACTCAATTACAATGAGCAGTTCTTC.

This clonotype was picked up many times. The chain links TRBV6-1 to TRBJ2-1, with D unclear. Trimming removed 1 base at V and 10 bases at J, with 17 bases between. This CDR3 contains 15 residues. CDR1 and CDR2 (germline): MNHNS, SASEGT. DNA for the CDR3: TGTGCCAGCAGTGAAGGGGTTAAAGTGCGCGGCGAGCAGTTCTTC. Encoded protein: CASSEGVKVRGEQFF.

This clonotype occurred many times. This chain uses TRBV3-1 with TRBJ2-6; D might be TRBD1 (7 bases). Germline V CDR1 and CDR2: LGHDT, YNNKEL (reference sequence). The CDR3 totals 15 residues. Trimming stripped 4 bases from V and 3 bases from J, with 10 bases between. For the CDR3, the DNA is TGTGCCAGCAGCCCCCAGGGGGGTGGGGCCAACGTCCTGACTTTC. Amino acids: CASSPQGGGANVLTF.

This clonotype was detected ten times or more. The J gene is TRBJ2-7, the V gene TRBV2, with D perhaps matching TRBD1 (5 bases). The CDR3 sequence is 13 residues long. Germline V gives CDR1 SNHLY, CDR2 FYNNEI. V lost 6 bases, J lost 0 bases, and 9 bases lay in between. The CDR3 region is CASRGPSSYEQYF. In DNA, the CDR3 is TGTGCCAGCAGGGGGCCCAGCTCCTACGAGCAGTACTTC.

The chain has TRBV20-1 and TRBJ2-7, with 11 bases aligning to TRBD1. In germline, CDR1 is DFQATT, CDR2 SNEGSKA (reference sequence). With V trimmed by 5 bases and J by 3 bases, 6 bases remained unmatched. The CDR3 spans 14 residues. CDR3 in DNA: TGCAGTGCTGACCCCGGGACAGGGGGCTACGAGCAGTACTTC. The encoded protein is CSADPGTGGYEQYF.

This clonotype occurred many times. V is TRBV20-1 and J is TRBJ1-5; tentatively, D is TRBD1 (5 bases). Germline CDR1 is DFQATT and CDR2 is SNEGSKA (reference sequence). This CDR3 region has 13 residues. V was cut by 6 bases and J by 7 bases, with 16 bases left in between. CDR3 sequence reads: CSAPTGGVQPQHF. The DNA for the CDR3 is TGCAGTGCCCCGACGGGAGGGGTACAGCCCCAGCATTTT.

This sequence joins TRBV12-3 or TRBV12-4 and TRBJ2-1, with D perhaps matching TRBD2 (7 bases). V lost 9 bases, J lost 1 base, and 16 bases lay in between. CDR3 length equals 15 residues. The CDR3 here is CASRGATRSYNEQFF. The CDR3 DNA sequence: TGTGCCAGTCGGGGGGCGACCCGATCCTACAATGAGCAGTTCTTC.

As to this clonotype: Possible read error: a much larger clone is one base away. The chain couples TRBV28 to TRBJ2-5, with D possibly being TRBD2 (5 bases). Trimming cost V 5 bases and J 1 base, with 14 bases left between them. From germline, CDR1 is MDHEN and CDR2 SYDVKM. The CDR3 contains 15 residues. This chain's CDR3 is CASSPPFAGQETQYF. Here the CDR3 DNA reads TGTGCCAGCAGTCCCCCGTTCGCGGGCCAAGAGACCCAGTACTTC. Together with reference TRBV28 and TRBJ2-5, the CDR3 gives the full variable domain: DVKVTQSSRYLVKRTGEKVFLECVQDMDHENMFWYRQDPGLGLRLIYFSYDVKMKEKGDIPEGYSVSREKKERFSLILESASTNQTSMYLCASSPPFAGQETQYFGPGTRLLVL.

Many counts were recorded for this clonotype. CDR3 amino acids: CASRQVYSNQPQHF. CDR3 coding DNA: TGTGCCAGCAGGCAAGTGTATAGCAATCAGCCCCAGCATTTT. The chain employs TRBV28 and TRBJ1-5, with no clear D. V gave up 6 bases and J gave up 0 bases, with 9 bases separating them. The length of the CDR3 is 14 residues. Germline V lookup: CDR1 MDHEN, CDR2 SYDVKM.

The CDR3 coding sequence is TGCGCCAGCAGCCAAGTCCTCGTCAATGAGCAGTTCTTC. Its protein product is CASSQVLVNEQFF. The gene calls are TRBV4-1 and TRBJ2-1; no reliable D call. Germline V CDR1 and CDR2: MGHRA, YSYEKL. V lost 1 base and J 6 bases, leaving 7 bases between the germline ends. The CDR3 contains 13 residues.

The table lists this clonotype with many counts. The chain couples TRBV6-1 to TRBJ2-2, with 8 bases that match TRBD1. CDR1 is MNHNS and CDR2 is SASEGT in the germline V gene. V shed 8 bases and J 7 bases; nucleotides not matched to a gene: 12. This CDR3 has 15 residues. The DNA of the CDR3 is TGTGCCAGCCTAACCCCCGGGACAGGCTACGGGGAGCTGTTTTTT. This sequence encodes CASLTPGTGYGELFF.

The chain uses TRBV9 and TRBJ2-4; 7 bases are a match to TRBD1. The CDR3 is made up of 15 amino acids. V lost 0 bases to trimming and J lost 8 bases; unmatched junction nucleotides: 8. CDR1 is SGDLS and CDR2 is YYNGEE in the germline V gene. The CDR3 spells CASSVDRGLRDIQYF. DNA of the CDR3: TGTGCCAGCAGCGTAGATAGGGGGCTGCGGGACATTCAGTACTTC.

The chain has TRBV7-9 and TRBJ2-2; 9 bases line up with TRBD2. The germline V gene encodes CDR1 SEHNR and CDR2 FQNEAQ (reference sequence). This CDR3 has 17 amino acids. The junction had 7 bases not matched to a gene; V was cut back by 5 bases and J by 0 bases. CDR3 bases: TGTGCCAGCAGCCCTCCCCTAGCGGGACCGAACACCGGGGAGCTGTTTTTT. It yields the protein CASSPPLAGPNTGELFF.

J is TRBJ2-1 and V is TRBV6-5, with D possibly TRBD2 on 6 matching bases. Looked up from germline, CDR1 is MNHEY and CDR2 is SVGAGI. The length of the CDR3 is 14 residues. V was shortened by 0 bases and J by 6 bases, with 9 bases between the two germline ends. The CDR3 DNA reads TGTGCCAGCAGTTACTCTCGCGGGATCAATGAGCAGTTCTTC. As protein: CASSYSRGINEQFF.

In DNA, the CDR3 is TGTGCCAGCAGGATGGGGGGAGTGCTAAACAATCAGCCCCAGCATTTT. Translated, it gives CASRMGGVLNNQPQHF. V and J are TRBV6-2 or TRBV6-3 and TRBJ1-5; a possible D gene is TRBD1 (5 bases). The CDR3 covers 16 residues. Trimming shortened V by 6 bases and J by 3 bases, and 18 bases separated the two germline ends. The germline gives CDR1 MNHEY, CDR2 SVGEGT.

This clonotype has only a few counts. V gene TRBV7-8 combines with J gene TRBJ1-2; 10 bases are shared with TRBD1. Germline-derived CDR1 and CDR2 are SGHVS and FQNEAQ. This CDR3 contains 16 residues. J gave up 7 bases and V 2 bases, and 10 bases lay outside the gene matches. CDR3 sequence: CASSLLTGTGVFGYTF. The DNA of the CDR3 is TGTGCCAGCAGCTTATTAACCGGGACAGGGGTTTTTGGCTACACCTTC.

There are many counts of this clonotype. CDR3 amino acids: CSARVGTGGFETQYF. The CDR3 bases are TGCAGTGCTAGAGTCGGGACAGGGGGCTTTGAGACCCAGTACTTC. This chain joins TRBV20-1 and TRBJ2-5; 12 bases agree with TRBD1. Germline V gene lookup returns CDR1 DFQATT and CDR2 SNEGSKA (reference sequence). CDR3 length equals 15 residues. Trimming cost V 1 base and J 5 bases; bases outside gene matches: 5.

This clonotype has ten or more counts. V gene TRBV5-1 combines with J gene TRBJ2-7, with 7 bases aligning to TRBD1. Germline CDR1 SGHRS, CDR2 YFSETQ. Losses at the gene ends were 4 bases for V and 3 bases for J; bases not matched to a gene: 10. There are 15 residues in the CDR3. Written as DNA, the CDR3 is TGCGCCAGCAGCCTGGTTGAGGGGGCTGACTACGAGCAGTACTTC. Its translation: CASSLVEGADYEQYF.

This rearrangement joins TRBV29-1 to TRBJ2-5; maybe TRBD2 (7 bases). Trimming removed 2 bases at V and 2 bases at J, with 9 bases between. The CDR3 contains 13 residues. Germline V gene data show CDR1 as SQVTM and CDR2 as ANQGSEA. CDR3 DNA sequence: TGCAGCGTTGAACGGGGGGCTCAAGAGACCCAGTACTTC. It codes for CSVERGAQETQYF.

This clonotype was observed many times. Here the CDR3 reads CASSPKGRSRNEQFF. The CDR3 nucleotides read TGTGCCAGCTCACCAAAGGGCCGGTCGCGCAATGAGCAGTTCTTC. The chain has TRBV18 and TRBJ2-1; the D is unclear. Deletions cut 2 bases from V and 6 bases from J, with 14 bases between. Germline CDR1 reads KGHSH; CDR2 reads LQKENI. The CDR3 has 15 amino acids.

The DNA of the CDR3 is TGTGCCAGCAGCGTAGCTGGGACTAGCGGGAAAGAGACCCAGTACTTC. Translated: CASSVAGTSGKETQYF. The chain is built from TRBV9 and TRBJ2-5; 13 bases agree with TRBD2. The germline V gene has CDR1 SGDLS and CDR2 YYNGEE. This CDR3 has 16 amino acids. J lost 3 bases, V lost 0 bases, and 2 bases had no gene match.

This clonotype occurred a few times. The J gene is TRBJ2-3, the V gene TRBV10-3, with D hard to call. This CDR3 spans 14 amino acids. CDR1 and CDR2 (germline): ENHRY, SYGVKD. The V end lost 3 bases, the J end lost 0 bases, and 7 bases lay between the germline ends. CDR3: CAISDKVSTDTQYF. The DNA for the CDR3 is TGTGCCATCAGTGACAAGGTCAGCACAGATACGCAGTATTTT.

This clonotype was counted ten times or more. The genes are TRBV18 and TRBJ2-7, with a weak D call TRBD2 (5 bases). The CDR3 runs 12 residues. Per germline, CDR1 KGHSH and CDR2 LQKENI. Trimming removed 3 bases from V and 7 bases from J, with 10 bases in between. The CDR3 DNA reads as TGTGCCAGCTCACCCGGACTTGGTGAGCAGTACTTC. Its protein product is CASSPGLGEQYF.

V gene TRBV14 combines with J gene TRBJ2-4; 7 bases map to TRBD2. The CDR3 is made up of 15 amino acids. Germline-derived CDR1 and CDR2 are SGHDN and FVKESK. V was pared by 5 bases and J by 7 bases, with 11 bases of the junction left unmatched. The CDR3 DNA sequence: TGTGCCAGCAGCGTCCGCGGGAGAGTGGGCAACATTCAGTACTTC. Its translation: CASSVRGRVGNIQYF.

In its sample, this clonotype was seen many times. The chain links TRBV20-1 to TRBJ2-7, with 11 bases aligning to TRBD1. CDR3 size: 14 residues. Germline CDR1 and CDR2: DFQATT and SNEGSKA (reference sequence). V lost 4 bases and J lost 2; bases outside the gene matches: 4. CDR3 region: CSATRDRGTYEQYF. The DNA for the CDR3 is TGCAGTGCTACACGGGACAGGGGGACCTACGAGCAGTACTTC.

This clonotype occurred many times. The chain employs TRBV7-2 and TRBJ2-3, with TRBD2 matching 9 bases. Per germline, CDR1 SGHTA and CDR2 FQGNSA. Trimming removed 1 base from V and 7 bases from J; junction bases left unmatched: 9. The CDR3 spans 16 residues. The CDR3 reads CASSLEGSGRSNTQYF. The DNA of the CDR3 is TGTGCCAGCAGCTTAGAGGGCAGCGGGAGGTCAAATACGCAGTATTTT.

This clonotype was counted between two and nine times. The chain couples TRBV2 to TRBJ2-7, with D tentatively TRBD2 (5 bases). Between the trimmed V and J ends, which lost 4 bases and 2 bases, there was a span of 12 bases. The CDR3 is 14 amino acids. Germline V gene lookup returns CDR1 SNHLY and CDR2 FYNNEI. Here the CDR3 reads CASSGPDLPYEQYF. The CDR3 region has the DNA TGTGCCAGCAGTGGTCCGGACTTACCCTACGAGCAGTACTTC.

The table lists this clonotype with many counts. The chain employs TRBV28 and TRBJ1-2; D is ambiguous. The CDR3 is 12 residues long. V lost 2 bases to trimming and J lost 8 bases, with 9 bases between them. Germline V lookup: CDR1 MDHEN, CDR2 SYDVKM. The CDR3 region is CASSLRGGGYTF. In nucleotides, the CDR3 is TGTGCCAGCAGTTTACGAGGAGGGGGCTACACCTTC.

This clonotype appeared many times. The chain joins TRBV6-2 or TRBV6-3 to TRBJ1-2; no definite D call. CDR1 and CDR2 from the germline V gene are MNHEY and SVGEGT. The length of the CDR3 is 12 residues. The V end was cut by 6 bases, the J end by 5 bases, with 10 bases between. CDR3 residues: CASRSDGYGYTF. CDR3 coding DNA: TGTGCCAGCAGAAGTGACGGATATGGCTACACCTTC.